The 19 T cell receptor beta chains given below trace back to one sample, sequenced in a study of human T cells and chemical hapten exposure. In TCRdb, the RACE reads were re-called with MiXCR into one record per CDR3 protein. This table holds roughly 97,000 distinct CDR3 sequences, 25% to 35% found once. Time point in this sample: patch test 3, about 24 weeks after DPC sensitization. Treatment noted: therapeutic diphenylcyclopropenone sensitization with weekly scalp DPC. The sample was whole blood, taken in connection with sensitization to the hapten diphenylcyclopropenone (DPC). These TCRs come from a man aged 35 to 55 with alopecia areata. Some clones in this sample may be carry-over from other donors' samples.

V and J are TRBV28 and TRBJ2-1; 8 bases line up with TRBD1. This CDR3 spans 15 amino acids. After removal of 2 bases from V and 6 bases from J, the junction contained 6 bases not matched to a gene. CDR1 is MDHEN, CDR2 SYDVKM, per germline. DNA for the CDR3: TGTGCCAGCAGTTTAGGGGACAGGACAGGCAATGAGCAGTTCTTC. Amino acid sequence: CASSLGDRTGNEQFF.

In this sample, this clonotype turned up a few times. The chain joins TRBV20-1 to TRBJ2-4, with 7 bases lining up with TRBD1. CDR3 length: 13 residues. Losses at the gene ends were 6 bases for V and 6 bases for J; bases not matched to a gene: 8. Germline CDR1 and CDR2: DFQATT and SNEGSKA (reference sequence). The chain's CDR3 is CSARPRDRNIQYF. The CDR3, as DNA: TGCAGTGCGAGACCCCGGGACAGAAACATTCAGTACTTC.

The chain is built from TRBV7-9 and TRBJ2-3; TRBD2 is a possible D gene (6 bases). V lost 4 bases, J lost 2 bases, and 16 bases lay in between. The CDR3 is made up of 16 amino acids. In germline, CDR1 is SEHNR, CDR2 FQNEAQ (reference sequence). The CDR3 spells CASSSTPSAYTDTQYF. As DNA, the CDR3 is TGTGCCAGCAGCTCCACCCCTAGCGCCTACACAGATACGCAGTATTTT.

The chain has TRBV7-8 and TRBJ2-7, with no clear D. Trimming stripped 5 bases from V and 5 bases from J, with 16 bases between. Germline V gene lookup returns CDR1 SGHVS and CDR2 FQNEAQ. There are 14 residues in the CDR3. The CDR3 DNA sequence: TGTGCCAGCAGCCCAGACTGGATAGAAAACGAGCAGTACTTC. Translated: CASSPDWIENEQYF. The whole variable domain, remainder taken from reference TRBV7-8 and TRBJ2-7, is GAGVSQSPRYKVAKRGQDVALRCDPISGHVSLFWYQQALGQGPEFLTYFQNEAQLDKSGLPSDRFFAERPEGSVSTLKIQRTQQEDSAVYLCASSPDWIENEQYFGPGTRLTVT.

The rearrangement links TRBV5-1 to TRBJ2-2; a weak D match, TRBD1 (5 bases). The germline CDR1 and CDR2 sequences are SGHRS and YFSETQ. There are 15 residues in the CDR3. Deletions cut 5 bases from V and 5 bases from J, with 16 bases between. The CDR3 sequence: CASRRVTVKTGELFF. For the CDR3, the DNA is TGCGCCAGCAGACGAGTGACAGTGAAAACCGGGGAGCTGTTTTTT.

This clonotype was observed a handful of times. CDR3 region: CASNDRINSPLHF. The CDR3 coding sequence is TGTGCCAGCAACGACAGAATCAATTCACCCCTCCACTTT. The J gene is TRBJ1-6, the V gene TRBV6-2 or TRBV6-3; tentative D call: TRBD1 (5 bases). Germline lookup yields CDR1 MNHEY and CDR2 SVGEGT. V gave up 7 bases and J gave up 7 bases, with 11 bases separating them. There are 13 residues in the CDR3.

The rearrangement links TRBV7-2 to TRBJ2-7; D remains ambiguous. Trimming took 5 bases from V and 7 from J, leaving 12 bases between them. The CDR3 extends over 12 amino acids. Germline V lookup: CDR1 SGHTA, CDR2 FQGNSA. The CDR3 here is CASSLSPGEQYF. The CDR3 region has the DNA TGTGCCAGCAGCCTGAGCCCTGGGGAGCAGTACTTC.

The rearrangement uses TRBV4-1 and TRBJ1-5; D gene ambiguous. The germline gives CDR1 MGHRA, CDR2 YSYEKL. This CDR3 is built from 12 residues. The ends were cut back, 5 bases at V and 0 bases at J, with 2 bases in the middle. The CDR3 here is CASSGSNQPQHF. CDR3 coding DNA: TGCGCCAGCAGCGGTAGCAATCAGCCCCAGCATTTT.

This chain joins TRBV3-1 and TRBJ2-1, with 11 positions matching TRBD2. Trimming at V came to 5 bases and at J to 7 bases, leaving 16 bases not matched to a gene. The CDR3 spans 18 residues. Germline values: CDR1 LGHDT, CDR2 YNNKEL (reference sequence). CDR3 bases: TGTGCCAGCAGCGGAGGTAGCGGGAGGGCGTCGTTTTCAAATGAGCAGTTCTTC. Translating gives CASSGGSGRASFSNEQFF.

In the case of this clonotype: Sequence at one end of the junction differs from germline and may be a read error. This rearrangement joins TRBV6-2 or TRBV6-3 to TRBJ1-2; a possible D gene is TRBD1 (5 bases). The CDR3 extends over 11 amino acids. Germline lookup yields CDR1 MNHEY and CDR2 SVGEGT. The DNA for the CDR3 is TGTGCCAGCAGTTCAGCGGGACCTCAAGGTTGG. Amino acids: CASSSAGPQGW.

The rearrangement uses TRBV20-1 and TRBJ2-7; weak D call: TRBD1 (6 bases). The CDR3 consists of 14 residues. Germline V gene lookup returns CDR1 DFQATT and CDR2 SNEGSKA (reference sequence). Trimming shortened V by 3 bases and J by 3 bases, and 15 bases separated the two germline ends. CDR3 region: CSASVPRGSYEQYF. Here the CDR3 DNA reads TGCAGTGCTAGTGTACCTAGGGGGAGCTACGAGCAGTACTTC.

This clonotype was found a few times. The chain uses TRBV20-1 and TRBJ2-7; 10 bases fit TRBD2. Looked up from germline, CDR1 is DFQATT and CDR2 is SNEGSKA (reference sequence). The CDR3 is 16 amino acids. With 0 bases clipped from V and 6 bases from J, the junction kept 11 bases outside the gene matches. The CDR3: CSARDPQGLAGGEQYF. The CDR3 DNA reads as TGCAGTGCTAGAGATCCGCAGGGATTAGCGGGAGGCGAGCAGTACTTC.

The chain carries TRBV5-1 and TRBJ2-7, with D tentatively TRBD1 or TRBD2 (5 bases each). CDR3 length: 16 amino acids. The germline V gene has CDR1 SGHRS and CDR2 YFSETQ. V lost 0 bases, J lost 2 bases, and 15 bases lay in between. This chain's CDR3 is CASSLAPDISAYEQYF. CDR3 coding DNA: TGCGCCAGCAGCTTGGCCCCGGACATTAGCGCCTACGAGCAGTACTTC.

The chain employs TRBV4-3 and TRBJ2-7; a possible D gene is TRBD1 (6 bases). V was clipped by 0 bases and J by 5 bases, with 14 bases between them. CDR3 length: 15 amino acids. Germline V CDR1 and CDR2: LGHNA, YSLEER. CDR3: CASSQDYYRVHEQYF. The CDR3 region has the DNA TGCGCCAGCAGCCAAGATTATTACAGGGTGCACGAGCAGTACTTC.

The chain has TRBV6-2 or TRBV6-3 and TRBJ2-7, with no clear D. With 2 bases removed from V and 5 bases from J, the gap between germline ends came to 10 bases. This CDR3 comprises 13 residues. From germline, CDR1 is MNHEY and CDR2 SVGEGT. The CDR3 bases are TGTGCCAGCAGTTACATTCGGCAGCACGAGCAGTACTTC. Translating gives CASSYIRQHEQYF.

The chain couples TRBV19 to TRBJ1-1; no definite D call. The CDR3 is made up of 15 amino acids. Germline loops: CDR1 LNHDA, CDR2 SQIVND (reference sequence). V gave up 4 bases and J gave up 1 base, with 13 bases separating them. The CDR3 region is CASSTLLRQNTEAFF. The CDR3 coding sequence is TGTGCCAGTAGTACGCTGCTCAGGCAGAACACTGAAGCTTTCTTT.

This clonotype was observed a few times. The J gene is TRBJ2-7, the V gene TRBV28, with D possibly TRBD1 on 6 matching bases. Trimming took 2 bases from V and 2 from J, leaving 19 bases between them. CDR3 length equals 17 residues. Germline V gene sequence: CDR1 MDHEN, CDR2 SYDVKM. The CDR3 nucleotides read TGTGCCAGCAGTTTACGTTTTCGACAGGACATTGCCTACGAGCAGTACTTC. Protein sequence: CASSLRFRQDIAYEQYF.

The V and J genes are TRBV6-2 or TRBV6-3 and TRBJ2-7; the D is unclear. The CDR3 has 15 amino acids. Deletions cut 0 bases from V and 0 bases from J, with 9 bases between. Germline loops: CDR1 MNHEY, CDR2 SVGEGT. The CDR3 sequence is CASSYSRSLSYEQYF. CDR3 coding DNA: TGTGCCAGCAGTTACTCACGGTCCCTCTCCTACGAGCAGTACTTC.

This chain uses TRBV6-5 with TRBJ2-3, with TRBD2 identical over 13 bases. The CDR3 extends over 15 amino acids. Germline CDR1 and CDR2: MNHEY and SVGAGI. V dropped 5 bases and J dropped 4; count of bases not matched to a gene: 3. CDR3 sequence (DNA): TGTGCCAGCAGTCGGACTAGCGGGAGCTCAGATACGCAGTATTTT. As protein: CASSRTSGSSDTQYF.